Given below is one T cell receptor beta chain in context. This specimen comes from a study of blood T cell repertoires in COVID-19. Germline values: CDR1 MDHEN, CDR2 SYDVKM. The CDR3 is 14 amino acids. Deletions cut 1 base from V and 4 bases from J, with 10 bases between. The method was immunoSEQ multiplex PCR; TCRdb's version includes in-frame clones alone and lacks a portion of them. The sample consists of a few hundred thousand clones, 88% of them appearing once. Sequencing was done on a sample of peripheral blood. The chain joins TRBV28 to TRBJ1-2, with TRBD1 as a possible D gene (6 bases). The TCR sequence derives from a young woman with COVID-19, enrolled during active disease. Here the CDR3 DNA reads TGTGCCAGCAGTTTATCTGACAGGATCTATGGCTACACCTTC. It yields the protein CASSLSDRIYGYTF.